This paragraph reports one TCR beta chain. Method: immunoSEQ multiplex PCR; TCRdb's copy keeps in-frame clones and lacks some. The table lists tens of thousands of clones, around 87% of them singletons, with less than 1.1% in the top ten. This sample is drawn from a study of OX40 agonist ivuxolimab in advanced cancers. The TCR sequence derives from an adult with an advanced solid tumor such as melanoma, head and neck, liver or kidney cancer. The starting material was CD4+ or CD8+ T cells sorted from blood, obtained in a trial of the OX40 agonist ivuxolimab.

CDR3 DNA sequence: TGTGCCAGCAGCTCCGACAGGGGGCAGGCCTACAATGAGCAGTTCTTC. Amino acid sequence: CASSSDRGQAYNEQFF. The V call is TRBV5-4, the J call TRBJ2-1; TRBD1 matches 10 bases. V gave up 3 bases and J gave up 2 bases; unmatched junction bases: 5. The CDR3 loop spans 16 amino acids. CDR1 SGHNT and CDR2 YYREEE come from the germline V gene (reference sequence). Together with reference TRBV5-4 and TRBJ2-1, the CDR3 gives the full variable domain: ETGVTQSPTHLIKTRGQQVTLRCSSQSGHNTVSWYQQALGQGPQFIFQYYREEENGRGNFPPRFSGLQFPNYSSELNVNALELDDSALYLCASSSDRGQAYNEQFFGPGTRLTVL.